The next 30 T cell receptor beta chains were all read from a single sample in a study of read filtering for tumor transcriptome and immune sequencing. Molecular barcoded adaptors covering alpha/delta and beta/gamma chains were used on 400 ng RNA. TCRdb re-derived calls from the reads in MiXCR, one entry per CDR3 protein. This sample yields approximately 150,000 distinct CDR3 sequences, of which roughly an eighth are seen a single time; around 8.2% belongs to the top ten. The source material was a population of CD138-negative cells sorted from bone marrow. The receptors come from a donor at least 40 years old with multiple myeloma.

This clonotype has at least ten counts. This rearrangement joins TRBV20-1 to TRBJ1-2; D uncertain. V gave up 6 bases and J gave up 0 bases, with 11 bases separating them. CDR3 size: 13 residues. Germline values: CDR1 DFQATT, CDR2 SNEGSKA (reference sequence). CDR3 residues: CSAQTLANYGYTF. CDR3 nucleotide sequence: TGCAGTGCCCAGACACTAGCTAACTATGGCTACACCTTC.

In this sample, this clonotype turned up many times. V is TRBV10-3 and J is TRBJ2-5; 8 bases align to TRBD1. Germline V gene sequence: CDR1 ENHRY, CDR2 SYGVKD. The length of the CDR3 is 14 residues. The ends lost 8 bases at V and 5 bases at J; junction bases unmatched: 10. This chain's CDR3 is CAIAHDRGGETQYF. CDR3 coding DNA: TGTGCCATCGCCCACGACAGGGGCGGCGAGACCCAGTACTTC.

This clonotype was recorded at least ten times. The rearrangement links TRBV27 to TRBJ2-3; tentatively, D is TRBD1 (6 bases). Germline V CDR1 and CDR2: MNHEY, SMNVEV (reference sequence). The germline V and J ends were trimmed by 6 bases and 0 bases, with 10 bases remaining between them. CDR3 length equals 14 residues. The DNA of the CDR3 is TGTGCCAGCAGGACAGGTTTAAGCACAGATACGCAGTATTTT. Translating gives CASRTGLSTDTQYF.

This clonotype was detected many times. The rearrangement uses TRBV7-9 and TRBJ2-7, with a possible D match to TRBD2 (6 bases). Deletions cut 7 bases from V and 3 bases from J, with 13 bases between. Germline values: CDR1 SEHNR, CDR2 FQNEAQ (reference sequence). The CDR3 consists of 13 residues. CDR3 coding DNA: TGTGCCAGCAACTCGGGAGAGGACTACGAGCAGTACTTC. As protein: CASNSGEDYEQYF.

This clonotype was counted ten times or more. This chain connects TRBV5-5 to TRBJ2-7; D gene uncertain. CDR1 and CDR2 from the germline V gene are SGHKS and YYEKEE (reference sequence). V was clipped by 5 bases and J by 4 bases, with 22 bases between them. This CDR3 spans 16 amino acids. The CDR3 loop is CASSSGRDTFYYEQYF. The DNA for the CDR3 is TGTGCCAGCAGTTCAGGCCGAGACACGTTTTATTACGAGCAGTACTTC. Looking up the rest from reference TRBV5-5 and TRBJ2-7 gives the full variable domain: DAGVTQSPTHLIKTRGQQVTLRCSPISGHKSVSWYQQVLGQGPQFIFQYYEKEERGRGNFPDRFSARQFPNYSSELNVNALLLGDSALYLCASSSGRDTFYYEQYFGPGTRLTVT.

With regard to this clonotype: No conserved phenylalanine or tryptophan ends this CDR3, so it is likely a read error. The rearrangement joins TRBV24-1 to TRBJ1-5; 9 positions match TRBD1. Germline lookup yields CDR1 KGHDR and CDR2 SFDVKD. CDR3 size: 15 residues. V dropped 8 bases and J dropped 3; count of bases not matched to a gene: 7. CDR3 in amino acids: CATKNRGRDNQPQHS. The CDR3 DNA follows: TGTGCCACCAAAAACAGGGGGCGGGACAATCAGCCCCAGCATTCT.

Points on this clonotype: A much larger clone lies a single base off, so this may be a read error. In this CDR3 the conserved last residue, phenylalanine or tryptophan, is missing, so a read error is likely. The chain is built from TRBV6-5 and TRBJ2-7; 7 positions match TRBD1. J gave up 2 bases and V 5 bases, and 9 bases lay outside the gene matches. Germline V gene lookup returns CDR1 MNHEY and CDR2 SVGAGI. The length of the CDR3 is 15 residues. CDR3 region: CASSRGTGTAYEQYS. The CDR3 region has the DNA TGTGCCAGCAGTAGGGGTACCGGGACAGCCTACGAGCAGTACTCC.

At least ten counts were recorded for this clonotype. The chain employs TRBV3-1 and TRBJ1-4; TRBD1 agrees at 7 bases. Losses at the gene ends were 5 bases for V and 3 bases for J; bases not matched to a gene: 6. Germline V gives CDR1 LGHDT, CDR2 YNNKEL (reference sequence). This CDR3 is built from 15 residues. The DNA of the CDR3 is TGTGCCAGCAGCATCCGGACAGGCTCTAATGAAAAACTGTTTTTT. Translation gives CASSIRTGSNEKLFF.

This clonotype appeared a few times. This chain links TRBV6-6 with TRBJ2-3; 10 positions match TRBD2. This CDR3 region has 15 residues. Trimming cost V 7 bases and J 1 base; bases outside gene matches: 5. The germline CDR1 and CDR2 sequences are MNHNY and SVGAGI (reference sequence). CDR3 in DNA: TGTGCCAGCAAAACCGGGACTAGCGGCACAGATACGCAGTATTTT. Translated, it gives CASKTGTSGTDTQYF.

This clonotype was found many times. This chain joins TRBV7-9 and TRBJ2-7, with TRBD2 matching 8 bases. V lost 5 bases to trimming and J lost 3 bases; unmatched junction nucleotides: 24. Germline V gene sequence: CDR1 SEHNR, CDR2 FQNEAQ (reference sequence). CDR3 length equals 20 residues. CDR3 residues: CASSPRSRVATSGGSYEQYF. In nucleotides, the CDR3 is TGTGCCAGCAGCCCCCGGTCCCGGGTGGCTACTAGCGGAGGAAGCTACGAGCAGTACTTC. The full variable domain, its missing parts supplied by reference TRBV7-9 and TRBJ2-7, is DTGVSQNPRHKITKRGQNVTFRCDPISEHNRLYWYRQTLGQGPEFLTYFQNEAQLEKSRLLSDRFSAERPKGSFSTLEIQRTEQGDSAMYLCASSPRSRVATSGGSYEQYFGPGTRLTVT.

This clonotype was observed many times. This chain joins TRBV7-9 and TRBJ2-5, with D possibly matching TRBD1 (7 bases). V was shortened by 3 bases and J by 5 bases, with 16 bases between the two germline ends. The CDR3 totals 15 residues. Germline V gene sequence: CDR1 SEHNR, CDR2 FQNEAQ (reference sequence). The DNA for the CDR3 is TGTGCCAGCAGCTTCTCAGGGGGAGCGGGCGAGACCCAGTACTTC. Encoded protein: CASSFSGGAGETQYF.

In its sample, this clonotype was seen many times. V is TRBV5-1 and J is TRBJ2-7; TRBD1 is a possible D gene (5 bases). Germline V CDR1 and CDR2: SGHRS, YFSETQ. V was pared by 0 bases and J by 1 base, with 14 bases between. The CDR3 consists of 16 residues. In nucleotides, the CDR3 is TGCGCCAGCAGCTTGGGACACCAGGGCGTATCCTACGAGCAGTACTTC. This gives the protein CASSLGHQGVSYEQYF. The entire variable domain, with the rest obtained from reference TRBV5-1 and TRBJ2-7, is as follows: KAGVTQTPRYLIKTRGQQVTLSCSPISGHRSVSWYQQTPGQGLQFLFEYFSETQRNKGNFPGRFSGRQFSNSRSEMNVSTLELGDSALYLCASSLGHQGVSYEQYFGPGTRLTVT.

Of note for this clonotype: A much larger clone differs from this one at a single base, so this may be a read error. The chain joins TRBV7-9 to TRBJ2-7; 10 nucleotides line up with TRBD1. This CDR3 comprises 14 residues. CDR1 and CDR2 from the germline V gene are SEHNR and FQNEAQ (reference sequence). The CDR3 DNA is TGTGCCAACAGCTTAGCGGGACAGGGGAACGAGCAGTACTTC. It yields the protein CANSLAGQGNEQYF.

As to this clonotype: This may be a read error, as it is one base from a much larger clone. V usage is TRBV6-6 and J usage is TRBJ2-2; the D gene is possibly TRBD2 (7 bases). CDR1 and CDR2 (germline): MNHNY, SVGAGI (reference sequence). V was clipped by 2 bases and J by 4 bases, with 17 bases between them. The CDR3 spans 17 residues. The CDR3 DNA is TGTGCCAGCAGTTACAACGGGGGCGGGAGTGTCACCGGGGAGCTGTTTTTT. This encodes CASSYNGGGSVTGELFF.

This clonotype came up many times. The chain couples TRBV21-1 to TRBJ2-6. TRBV21-1 is classified as a pseudogene. This CDR3 spans 14 amino acids. DNA for the CDR3: TGTGCCAGCAGCCCCCGTCTGAGCTCCAACGTCCTGACTTTC. Its protein product is CASSPRLSSNVLTF.

Many counts were recorded for this clonotype. The chain employs TRBV29-1 and TRBJ2-7; perhaps D is TRBD1 or TRBD2 (5 bases each). V lost 5 bases to trimming and J lost 5 bases, with 19 bases between them. This CDR3 spans 14 amino acids. The germline gives CDR1 SQVTM, CDR2 ANQGSEA. The CDR3 nucleotides read TGCAGCGTTTGGTTGGACTCCCGAGGGGACGAGCAGTACTTC. Residues: CSVWLDSRGDEQYF.

This clonotype was counted many times. This chain connects TRBV7-8 to TRBJ1-5, with 10 bases identical to TRBD1. Losses at the gene ends were 5 bases for V and 0 bases for J; bases not matched to a gene: 13. CDR1 and CDR2 (germline): SGHVS, FQNEAQ. The CDR3 totals 19 residues. CDR3 nucleotide sequence: TGTGCCAGCAGCGACTCGACAGGGGGCCACCCCTATAGCAATCAGCCCCAGCATTTT. It yields the protein CASSDSTGGHPYSNQPQHF.

Ten or more counts support this clonotype. The chain has TRBV5-5 and TRBJ1-1; D may be TRBD1 (5 bases). The CDR3 extends over 14 amino acids. V dropped 2 bases and J dropped 2 bases, with 10 bases sitting between them. Germline V lookup: CDR1 SGHKS, CDR2 YYEKEE (reference sequence). The CDR3 protein is CASSFGTANTEAFF. The DNA of the CDR3 is TGTGCCAGCAGCTTTGGGACGGCTAACACTGAAGCTTTCTTT. Full variable domain (missing parts from reference TRBV5-5 and TRBJ1-1): DAGVTQSPTHLIKTRGQQVTLRCSPISGHKSVSWYQQVLGQGPQFIFQYYEKEERGRGNFPDRFSARQFPNYSSELNVNALLLGDSALYLCASSFGTANTEAFFGQGTRLTVV.

This clonotype was found many times. The rearrangement joins TRBV7-2 to TRBJ1-1, with D tentatively TRBD1 (5 bases). Per the germline V gene, CDR1 is SGHTA and CDR2 is FQGNSA. The CDR3 spans 16 residues. V was shortened by 5 bases and J by 0 bases, with 16 bases between the two germline ends. The CDR3 spells CASSAGPRGLNTEAFF. In DNA, the CDR3 is TGTGCCAGCAGCGCGGGTCCTAGGGGCCTGAACACTGAAGCTTTCTTT.

Note on this clonotype: Since a much larger clone is just one base distant, this may be a read error. The chain carries TRBV4-3 and TRBJ2-5, with 7 bases identical to TRBD1. This CDR3 is built from 18 residues. Germline loops: CDR1 LGHNA, CDR2 YSLEER. This CDR3 reads CASSQDGVLGTVQEAQYF. The CDR3 DNA sequence: TGCGCCAGCAGTCAAGATGGGGTATTAGGGACAGTCCAAGAGGCCCAGTACTTC.

This clonotype appeared many times. The chain links TRBV6-5 to TRBJ2-1, with TRBD2 matching 8 bases. CDR1 is MNHEY, CDR2 SVGAGI, per germline. This CDR3 has 15 amino acids. V lost 5 bases, J lost 8 bases, and 11 bases stayed unmatched. The CDR3 is CASSPRGLGAHEQFF. The CDR3 DNA reads TGTGCCAGCAGTCCCCGGGGACTAGGTGCCCATGAGCAGTTCTTC.

This clonotype showed up many times. In DNA, the CDR3 is TGTGCCAGCAGCCAAGAAAGACGGGCACCAGATACGCAGTATTTT. It translates to CASSQERRAPDTQYF. The rearrangement joins TRBV14 to TRBJ2-3; D gene ambiguous. The germline gives CDR1 SGHDN, CDR2 FVKESK. V lost 0 bases to trimming and J lost 4 bases, with 11 bases between them. CDR3 length equals 15 residues.

This clonotype is a singleton in its sample. It may be a read error: a sequence one base away is much more abundant. V and J are TRBV12-3 or TRBV12-4 and TRBJ1-1; 7 nucleotides line up with TRBD1. This CDR3 region has 15 residues. CDR3 in DNA: TGTGCCGGCAGTTCCCGACAGGGCCCCAACACTGAAGCTTTCTTT. Translated, it gives CAGSSRQGPNTEAFF.

This clonotype was counted at least ten times. The gene calls are TRBV5-1 and TRBJ1-5, with D maybe TRBD1 (6 bases). V was pared by 0 bases and J by 6 bases, with 10 bases between. This CDR3 comprises 14 residues. Germline V gene lookup returns CDR1 SGHRS and CDR2 YFSETQ. In DNA form, the CDR3 reads TGCGCCAGCAGCTTGGGGGGGGCAGGTCAGCCCCAGCATTTT. It specifies CASSLGGAGQPQHF.

The chain joins TRBV5-1 to TRBJ2-1, with D unresolved. V was trimmed by 1 base and J by 6 bases, leaving 8 bases between them. The CDR3 is made up of 13 amino acids. Germline assignment: CDR1 SGHRS and CDR2 YFSETQ. CDR3 region: CASSLSTGNEQFF. The CDR3 coding sequence is TGCGCCAGCAGCTTGTCCACCGGCAATGAGCAGTTCTTC.

This clonotype was counted ten times or more. This chain connects TRBV11-2 to TRBJ2-2, with 8 positions matching TRBD1. The V gene end was trimmed by 5 bases and the J gene end by 1 base; junction bases not matched to a gene: 9. CDR1 and CDR2 from the germline V gene are SGHAT and FQNNGV. This CDR3 comprises 17 residues. This CDR3 is CASSLTTGGENTGELFF. DNA of the CDR3: TGTGCCAGCAGCCTTACCACAGGGGGAGAGAACACCGGGGAGCTGTTTTTT.

This clonotype has more than one count but fewer than ten. This sequence joins TRBV7-6 and TRBJ2-1, with a weak D call TRBD2 (6 bases). The V gene's germline CDR1 is SGHVS and CDR2 FNYEAQ. This CDR3 region has 17 residues. Trimming stripped 5 bases from V and 1 base from J, with 18 bases between. The CDR3 spells CASSRFTGTRSYNEQFF. CDR3 sequence (DNA): TGTGCCAGCAGCCGTTTTACCGGGACTCGTTCCTACAATGAGCAGTTCTTC.

This clonotype was counted ten times or more. The chain has TRBV19 and TRBJ2-1, with 9 bases aligning to TRBD2. There are 14 residues in the CDR3. The germline V gene has CDR1 LNHDA and CDR2 SQIVND (reference sequence). Germline trimming cut 3 bases from V and 7 bases from J; bases unmatched to any gene: 4. CDR3 DNA sequence: TGTGCCAGTAGTATGACTAGCGGTTGGAATGAGCAGTTCTTC. Protein product: CASSMTSGWNEQFF.

This clonotype was found many times. The chain has TRBV7-9 and TRBJ2-1; a weak D match, TRBD1 (5 bases). The V end lost 4 bases, the J end lost 1 base, and 11 bases lay between the germline ends. This CDR3 contains 15 residues. Germline V lookup: CDR1 SEHNR, CDR2 FQNEAQ (reference sequence). The CDR3 sequence: CASSSRQISYNEQFF. The CDR3 DNA reads as TGTGCCAGCAGCTCTCGACAGATTTCCTACAATGAGCAGTTCTTC.

In this sample, this clonotype turned up many times. The chain is built from TRBV29-1 and TRBJ2-7; 11 nucleotides match TRBD2. Germline CDR1 SQVTM, CDR2 ANQGSEA. With 2 bases clipped from V and 3 bases from J, the junction kept 3 bases outside the gene matches. There are 14 residues in the CDR3. CDR3 loop: CSVETSGSFYEQYF. The CDR3 bases are TGCAGCGTTGAAACTAGCGGGAGTTTCTACGAGCAGTACTTC.